The 27 T cell receptor beta chains below come from one sample, sequenced in a study of T cell clonotyping in hematopoietic cell transplantation. Clones were read by immunoSEQ multiplex PCR, and TCRdb kept only the in-frame ones, dropping some. This table has more than 40,000 clones, around 84% appearing once. Time point noted: recipient sample about 28 days before transplant, after cytoreduction. Specimen: peripheral blood mononuclear cells, collected before stem cell transplant. All receptors derive from a man between 60 and 75 years old with acute myeloid leukemia. Some clones in this sample may be carry-over from other donors' samples.

This chain links TRBV19 with TRBJ2-7, with D perhaps assigned TRBD1 or TRBD2 (7 bases each). This CDR3 is 15 amino acids long. The germline V and J ends were trimmed by 5 bases and 7 bases, with 21 bases remaining between them. CDR1 and CDR2 (germline): LNHDA, SQIVND (reference sequence). This CDR3 reads CASSFSRGGPKEQYF. Here the CDR3 DNA reads TGTGCCAGTAGTTTCTCCAGGGGGGGGCCGAAAGAGCAGTACTTC. Looking up the rest from reference TRBV19 and TRBJ2-7 gives the full variable domain: DGGITQSPKYLFRKEGQNVTLSCEQNLNHDAMYWYRQDPGQGLRLIYYSQIVNDFQKGDIAEGYSVSREKKESFPLTVTSAQKNPTAFYLCASSFSRGGPKEQYFGPGTRLTVT.

This rearrangement joins TRBV7-3 to TRBJ2-2; D is uncertain. Trimming removed 3 bases at V and 0 bases at J, with 11 bases between. Germline V CDR1 and CDR2: SGHTA, FQGTGA. The CDR3 runs to 16 residues. CDR3 sequence (DNA): TGTGCCAGCAGCTTCGACTCAGCCGCGAACACCGGGGAGCTGTTTTTT. Protein product: CASSFDSAANTGELFF.

This clone was counted only a few times. This same CDR3 is encoded by further DNA sequences in the sample. The rearrangement uses TRBV29-1 and TRBJ1-5; tentatively, D is TRBD1 (5 bases). This CDR3 region has 14 residues. Germline V lookup: CDR1 SQVTM, CDR2 ANQGSEA. Trimming took 4 bases from V and 0 from J, leaving 10 bases between them. The CDR3 DNA follows: TGCAGCGTTGGGGGCAGGGATAGCAATCAGCCCCAGCATTTT. Translated, it gives CSVGGRDSNQPQHF.

This rearrangement joins TRBV9 to TRBJ1-2; D unresolved. This CDR3 contains 15 residues. The V gene's germline CDR1 is SGDLS and CDR2 YYNGEE. Trimming shortened V by 0 bases and J by 4 bases, and 13 bases separated the two germline ends. CDR3 DNA sequence: TGTGCCAGCAGCGTAGATCAAGGGAACTTCTATGGCTACACCTTC. This translates into CASSVDQGNFYGYTF.

The rearrangement links TRBV27 to TRBJ2-2; 9 positions agree with TRBD2. The length of the CDR3 is 16 residues. Losses at the gene ends were 8 bases for V and 3 bases for J; bases not matched to a gene: 10. Germline CDR1 is MNHEY and CDR2 is SMNVEV (reference sequence). CDR3 nucleotides: TGTGCCAGCCCGGGGAAAGCGGGGGGTGACACCGGGGAGCTGTTTTTT. Amino acids: CASPGKAGGDTGELFF.

This clone was seen only once. The chain combines TRBV6-6 with TRBJ1-4; D perhaps matches TRBD1 (6 bases). The germline gives CDR1 MNHNY, CDR2 SVGAGI (reference sequence). The CDR3 has 14 amino acids. Trimming removed 6 bases at V and 7 bases at J, with 15 bases between. DNA for the CDR3: TGTGCCAGCAGCCCCCCTGGGGGCACTGAAAAACTGTTTTTT. It encodes CASSPPGGTEKLFF.

The chain uses TRBV15 and TRBJ2-5, with no clear D. V was trimmed by 6 bases and J by 0 bases, leaving 5 bases between them. The CDR3 extends over 12 amino acids. Germline V gene sequence: CDR1 LNHNV, CDR2 YYDKDF (reference sequence). The CDR3 region is CATRENQETQYF. The CDR3 DNA is TGTGCCACCAGGGAGAACCAAGAGACCCAGTACTTC.

The genes are TRBV19 and TRBJ2-5, with D possibly TRBD1 on 6 matching bases. Germline V gene sequence: CDR1 LNHDA, CDR2 SQIVND (reference sequence). The V and J ends lost 5 bases and 2 bases respectively, with 9 bases between them. The CDR3 is 13 amino acids. The CDR3 protein is CASSPGQQETQYF. CDR3 sequence (DNA): TGTGCCAGTAGTCCGGGACAACAAGAGACCCAGTACTTC.

The genes are TRBV5-1 and TRBJ2-3; 9 positions agree with TRBD2. J gave up 2 bases and V 4 bases, and 8 bases lay outside the gene matches. CDR1 is SGHRS, CDR2 YFSETQ, per germline. The CDR3 sequence is 16 residues long. CDR3 bases: TGCGCCAGCAGCCCCTCCCTAGCGGGGAACACAGATACGCAGTATTTT. Translated, it gives CASSPSLAGNTDTQYF.

The chain carries TRBV27 and TRBJ2-5, with TRBD1 as a possible D gene (6 bases). The germline V gene has CDR1 MNHEY and CDR2 SMNVEV (reference sequence). The CDR3 length is 16 residues. The V end was cut by 5 bases, the J end by 2 bases, with 18 bases between. The CDR3 region has the DNA TGTGCCAGCAGTCCCCTACAGGGTACTAAACAAGAGACCCAGTACTTC. Protein: CASSPLQGTKQETQYF.

The chain carries TRBV2 and TRBJ2-7; TRBD1 aligns across 11 bases. Germline V gives CDR1 SNHLY, CDR2 FYNNEI. J was trimmed by 3 bases and V by 6 bases; bases with no gene match: 4. This CDR3 has 14 residues. The DNA of the CDR3 is TGTGCCAGCAGCGCGGGACAGGGGGTCTACGAGCAGTACTTC. It yields the protein CASSAGQGVYEQYF. The entire variable domain, with the rest obtained from reference TRBV2 and TRBJ2-7, is as follows: EPEVTQTPSHQVTQMGQEVILRCVPISNHLYFYWYRQILGQKVEFLVSFYNNEISEKSEIFDDQFSVERPDGSNFTLKIRSTKLEDSAMYFCASSAGQGVYEQYFGPGTRLTVT.

The V and J genes are TRBV19 and TRBJ1-2; no clear D gene. V lost 2 bases and J lost 0, with 7 bases in between. This CDR3 comprises 14 residues. Germline CDR1 and CDR2: LNHDA and SQIVND (reference sequence). The CDR3 is CASSIQDPNYGYTF. DNA of the CDR3: TGTGCCAGTAGTATACAGGATCCTAACTATGGCTACACCTTC.

This chain uses TRBV5-6 with TRBJ1-2; a weak D match, TRBD1 (5 bases). V was pared by 2 bases and J by 7 bases, with 18 bases between. Germline V gives CDR1 SGHDT, CDR2 YYEEEE. This CDR3 has 15 residues. The CDR3 sequence: CASSFGQGALPGYTF. The CDR3 DNA reads TGTGCCAGCAGCTTCGGGCAGGGAGCACTACCTGGCTACACCTTC.

The chain links TRBV11-3 to TRBJ2-7, with D tentatively TRBD2 (6 bases). The germline CDR1 and CDR2 sequences are SGHNT and YENEEA. The length of the CDR3 is 14 residues. With 1 base removed from V and 2 bases from J, the gap between germline ends came to 9 bases. The CDR3 region has the DNA TGTGCCAGCAGCTTAGGGGGGACTGCCTACGAGCAGTACTTC. Translation gives CASSLGGTAYEQYF.

The chain employs TRBV27 and TRBJ1-1; possible D gene TRBD1, 5 bases. The germline V gene encodes CDR1 MNHEY and CDR2 SMNVEV (reference sequence). V lost 6 bases to trimming and J lost 5 bases, with 22 bases between them. The CDR3 spans 16 residues. The CDR3 spells CASRPHGVTGGTEAFF. The CDR3 coding sequence is TGTGCCAGCAGGCCTCACGGGGTTACCGGGGGTACTGAAGCTTTCTTT.

This clone has more than one count but fewer than ten. This chain links TRBV7-7 with TRBJ1-3; D is uncertain. Trimming took 5 bases from V and 0 from J, leaving 11 bases between them. Germline V lookup: CDR1 SSHAT, CDR2 FNYEAQ (reference sequence). The CDR3 covers 15 residues. The CDR3 reads CASSAAVDSGNTIYF. The DNA of the CDR3 is TGTGCCAGCAGCGCCGCGGTGGACTCTGGAAACACCATATATTTT.

This clone was detected only once. The chain recombines TRBV4-3 with TRBJ1-2; a possible D gene is TRBD1 (6 bases). CDR1 is LGHNA, CDR2 YSLEER, per germline. The CDR3 contains 15 residues. Trimming cost V 0 bases and J 4 bases, with 12 bases left between them. CDR3 sequence reads: CASSQEGRGGYGYTF. DNA for the CDR3: TGCGCCAGCAGCCAAGAAGGCAGGGGAGGCTATGGCTACACCTTC.

This clone was found once. This rearrangement joins TRBV9 to TRBJ1-2; TRBD1 agrees at 10 bases. J lost 3 bases, V lost 2 bases, and 13 bases had no gene match. The germline V gene encodes CDR1 SGDLS and CDR2 YYNGEE. This CDR3 has 18 residues. The CDR3 sequence is CASSVLDRGRDLYYGYTF. For the CDR3, the DNA is TGTGCCAGCAGCGTCCTCGACAGGGGGCGCGATCTATACTATGGCTACACCTTC.

V is TRBV28 and J is TRBJ2-7; 7 bases are shared with TRBD1. This CDR3 is built from 16 residues. Trimming cost V 6 bases and J 4 bases; bases outside gene matches: 15. Per the germline V gene, CDR1 is MDHEN and CDR2 is SYDVKM. The CDR3 region has the DNA TGTGCCAGCAGCTTCGCACTAACGGGACAGCTATACGAGCAGTACTTC. Its translation: CASSFALTGQLYEQYF.

The chain joins TRBV5-6 to TRBJ1-2; D unclear. The CDR3 extends over 11 amino acids. From germline, CDR1 is SGHDT and CDR2 YYEEEE. Trimming cost V 0 bases and J 10 bases, with 7 bases left between them. CDR3 DNA: TGTGCCAGCAGCTTGGGACACTACTACACCTTC. Residues: CASSLGHYYTF. The entire variable domain, with the rest obtained from reference TRBV5-6 and TRBJ1-2, is as follows: DAGVTQSPTHLIKTRGQQVTLRCSPKSGHDTVSWYQQALGQGPQFIFQYYEEEERQRGNFPDRFSGHQFPNYSSELNVNALLLGDSALYLCASSLGHYYTFGSGTRLTVV.

The chain carries TRBV25-1 and TRBJ1-4; no clear D. Trimming took 2 bases from V and 2 from J, leaving 6 bases between them. Looked up from germline, CDR1 is MGHDK and CDR2 is SYGVNS. The CDR3 has 14 residues. CDR3 sequence (DNA): TGTGCCAGCAGTGAAGTGGGGACTAATGAAAAACTGTTTTTT. This gives the protein CASSEVGTNEKLFF.

This rearrangement joins TRBV18 to TRBJ1-1, with D unclear. The CDR3 has 14 amino acids. Between the trimmed V and J ends, which lost 3 bases and 1 base, there was a span of 9 bases. Germline V CDR1 and CDR2: KGHSH, LQKENI. The CDR3 reads CASSPSRGNTEAFF. The CDR3 DNA follows: TGTGCCAGCTCACCCTCGCGGGGGAACACTGAAGCTTTCTTT.

V and J are TRBV5-1 and TRBJ1-5; D gene ambiguous. The V and J ends lost 0 bases and 4 bases respectively, with 8 bases between them. The CDR3 spans 14 residues. The germline V gene has CDR1 SGHRS and CDR2 YFSETQ. The CDR3 reads CASSLEGSNQPQHF. In nucleotides, the CDR3 is TGCGCCAGCAGCTTGGAGGGCTCGAATCAGCCCCAGCATTTT.

This chain connects TRBV28 to TRBJ1-6; TRBD1 agrees at 8 bases. After removal of 6 bases from V and 1 base from J, the junction contained 2 bases not matched to a gene. CDR3 length equals 15 residues. Germline-derived CDR1 and CDR2 are MDHEN and SYDVKM. The CDR3 DNA reads as TGTGCCAGCAGGACAGGGGTGTCCTATAATTCACCCCTCCACTTT. Translating it yields CASRTGVSYNSPLHF.

The chain uses TRBV5-1 and TRBJ2-7; D is ambiguous. The CDR3 has 13 residues. The V gene's germline CDR1 is SGHRS and CDR2 YFSETQ. Between the trimmed V and J ends, which lost 0 bases and 6 bases, there was a span of 10 bases. CDR3 nucleotide sequence: TGCGCCAGCAGCTTGGTTAGAAGGGCCGAGCAGTACTTC. Its protein product is CASSLVRRAEQYF.

This clone came up a few times. The chain combines TRBV4-2 with TRBJ1-4, with unresolved D. The CDR3 has 13 amino acids. Germline loops: CDR1 LGHNA, CDR2 YNFKEQ. V dropped 5 bases and J dropped 8 bases, with 12 bases sitting between them. The CDR3 sequence is CASSLEVGEKLFF. Written as DNA, the CDR3 is TGTGCCAGCAGCTTGGAGGTAGGGGAAAAACTGTTTTTT.

The J gene is TRBJ1-5, the V gene TRBV6-6; D perhaps matches TRBD1 (5 bases). The CDR3 covers 14 residues. V gave up 2 bases and J gave up 5 bases, with 10 bases separating them. From germline, CDR1 is MNHNY and CDR2 SVGAGI (reference sequence). The CDR3 DNA reads as TGTGCCAGCAGTTACCGGCGGGACCATCAGCCCCAGCATTTT. It encodes CASSYRRDHQPQHF.